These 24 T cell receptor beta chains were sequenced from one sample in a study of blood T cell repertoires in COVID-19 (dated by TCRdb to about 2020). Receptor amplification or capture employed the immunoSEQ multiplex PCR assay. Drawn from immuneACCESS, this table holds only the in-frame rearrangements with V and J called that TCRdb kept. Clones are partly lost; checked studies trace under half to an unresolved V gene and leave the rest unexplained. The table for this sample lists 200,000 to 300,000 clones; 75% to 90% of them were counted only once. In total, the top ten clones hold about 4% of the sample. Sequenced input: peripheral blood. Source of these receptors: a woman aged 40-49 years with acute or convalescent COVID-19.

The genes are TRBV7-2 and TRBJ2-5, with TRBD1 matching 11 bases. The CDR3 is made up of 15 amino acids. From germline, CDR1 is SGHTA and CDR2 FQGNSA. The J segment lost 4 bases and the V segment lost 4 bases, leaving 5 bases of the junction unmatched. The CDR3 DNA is TGTGCCAGCAGCTCCGGGACAGGGGGTTTAGAGACCCAGTACTTC. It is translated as CASSSGTGGLETQYF. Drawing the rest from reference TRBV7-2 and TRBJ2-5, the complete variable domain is GAGVSQSPSNKVTEKGKDVELRCDPISGHTALYWYRQSLGQGLEFLIYFQGNSAPDKSGLPSDRFSAERTGGSVSTLTIQRTQQEDSAVYLCASSSGTGGLETQYFGPGTRLLVL.

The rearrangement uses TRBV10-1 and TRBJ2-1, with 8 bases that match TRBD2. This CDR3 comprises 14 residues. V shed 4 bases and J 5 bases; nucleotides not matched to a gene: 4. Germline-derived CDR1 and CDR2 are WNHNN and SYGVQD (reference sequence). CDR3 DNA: TGCGCCAGCAGTGGCGGGGGGCCGAACAATGAGCAGTTCTTC. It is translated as CASSGGGPNNEQFF.

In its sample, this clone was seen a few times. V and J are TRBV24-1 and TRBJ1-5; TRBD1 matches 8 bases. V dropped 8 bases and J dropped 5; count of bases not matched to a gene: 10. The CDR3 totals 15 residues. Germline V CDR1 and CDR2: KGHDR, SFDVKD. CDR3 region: CATNSGGAGHQPQHF. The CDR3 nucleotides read TGTGCCACCAATTCAGGGGGCGCAGGTCATCAGCCCCAGCATTTT.

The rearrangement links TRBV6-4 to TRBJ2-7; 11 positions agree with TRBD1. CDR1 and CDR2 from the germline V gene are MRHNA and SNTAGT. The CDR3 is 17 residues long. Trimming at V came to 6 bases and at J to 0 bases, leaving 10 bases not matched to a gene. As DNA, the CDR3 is TGTGCCAGCAGAGCGGGACAGGGGGGCCCGAGCTCCTACGAGCAGTACGTC. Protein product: CASRAGQGGPSSYEQYV.

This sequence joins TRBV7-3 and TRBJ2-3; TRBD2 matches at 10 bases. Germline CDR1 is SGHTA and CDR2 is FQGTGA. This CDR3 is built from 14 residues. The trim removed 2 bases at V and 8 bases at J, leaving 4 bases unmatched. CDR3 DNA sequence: TGTGCCAGCAGCTTAGAGAGCGGGAGGGCTACGCAGTATTTT. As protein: CASSLESGRATQYF.

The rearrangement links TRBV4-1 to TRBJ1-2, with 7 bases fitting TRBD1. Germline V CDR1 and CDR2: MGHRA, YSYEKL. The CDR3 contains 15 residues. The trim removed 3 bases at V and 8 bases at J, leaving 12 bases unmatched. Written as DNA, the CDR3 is TGCGCCAGCAGCCATCGTGGAGGGGGCTTTGAGGGCTACACCTTC. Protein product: CASSHRGGGFEGYTF.

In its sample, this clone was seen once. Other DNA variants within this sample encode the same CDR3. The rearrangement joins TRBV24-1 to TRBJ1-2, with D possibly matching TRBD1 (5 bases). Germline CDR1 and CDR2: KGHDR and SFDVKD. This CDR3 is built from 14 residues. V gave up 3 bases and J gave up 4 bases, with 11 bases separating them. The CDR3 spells CATSDPGQGYGYTF. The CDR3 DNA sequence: TGTGCCACCAGTGATCCAGGGCAGGGCTATGGCTACACCTTC.

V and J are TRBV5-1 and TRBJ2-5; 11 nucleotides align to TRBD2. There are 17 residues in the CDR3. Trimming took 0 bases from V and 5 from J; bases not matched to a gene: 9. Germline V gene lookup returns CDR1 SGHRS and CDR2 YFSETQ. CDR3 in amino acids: CASSLDGSGGAWETQYF. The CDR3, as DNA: TGCGCCAGCAGCTTGGATGGTAGCGGGGGGGCCTGGGAGACCCAGTACTTC.

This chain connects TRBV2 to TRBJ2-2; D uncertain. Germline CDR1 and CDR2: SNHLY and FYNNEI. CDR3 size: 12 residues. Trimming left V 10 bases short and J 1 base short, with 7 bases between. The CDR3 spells CAITLNTGELFF. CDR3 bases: TGTGCCATTACATTGAACACCGGGGAGCTGTTTTTT.

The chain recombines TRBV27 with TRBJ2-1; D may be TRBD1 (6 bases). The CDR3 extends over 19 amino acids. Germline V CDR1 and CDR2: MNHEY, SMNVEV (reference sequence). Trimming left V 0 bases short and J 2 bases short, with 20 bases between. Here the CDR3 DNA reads TGTGCCAGCAGTTTATCCGGGACACCCTCTAAAATAGCCTACAATGAGCAGTTCTTC. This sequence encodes CASSLSGTPSKIAYNEQFF.

The CDR3 DNA sequence: TGTGCCAGCAGCGCGGGTCGAGGAAAGCAGTACGTC. Its translation: CASSAGRGKQYV. V gene TRBV14 combines with J gene TRBJ2-7; possibly TRBD2 for D (5 bases). Germline CDR1 is SGHDN and CDR2 is FVKESK. The CDR3 is 12 amino acids. The V end lost 5 bases, the J end lost 8 bases, and 13 bases lay between the germline ends.

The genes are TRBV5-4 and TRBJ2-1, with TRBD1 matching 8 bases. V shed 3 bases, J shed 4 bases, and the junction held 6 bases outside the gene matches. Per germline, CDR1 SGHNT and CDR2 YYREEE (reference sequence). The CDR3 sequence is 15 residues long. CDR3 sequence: CASSWDRREYNEQFF. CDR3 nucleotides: TGTGCCAGCAGCTGGGACAGGAGAGAATACAATGAGCAGTTCTTC. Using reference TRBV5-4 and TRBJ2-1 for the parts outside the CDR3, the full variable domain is ETGVTQSPTHLIKTRGQQVTLRCSSQSGHNTVSWYQQALGQGPQFIFQYYREEENGRGNFPPRFSGLQFPNYSSELNVNALELDDSALYLCASSWDRREYNEQFFGPGTRLTVL.

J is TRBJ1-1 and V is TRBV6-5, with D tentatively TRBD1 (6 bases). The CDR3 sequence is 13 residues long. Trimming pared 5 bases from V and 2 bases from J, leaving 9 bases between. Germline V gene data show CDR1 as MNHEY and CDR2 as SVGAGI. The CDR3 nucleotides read TGTGCCAGCAGTAGGACAGTTAACACTGAAGCTTTCTTT. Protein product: CASSRTVNTEAFF.

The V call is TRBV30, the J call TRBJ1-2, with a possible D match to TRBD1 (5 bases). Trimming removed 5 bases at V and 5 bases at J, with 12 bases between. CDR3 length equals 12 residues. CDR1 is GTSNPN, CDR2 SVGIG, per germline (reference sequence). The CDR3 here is CAWRGSFYGYTF. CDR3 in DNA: TGTGCCTGGCGGGGGAGCTTTTATGGCTACACCTTC. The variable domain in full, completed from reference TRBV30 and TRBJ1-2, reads SQTIHQWPATLVQPVGSPLSLECTVEGTSNPNLYWYRQAAGRGLQLLFYSVGIGQISSEVPQNLSASRPQDRQFILSSKKLLLSDSGFYLCAWRGSFYGYTFGSGTRLTVV.

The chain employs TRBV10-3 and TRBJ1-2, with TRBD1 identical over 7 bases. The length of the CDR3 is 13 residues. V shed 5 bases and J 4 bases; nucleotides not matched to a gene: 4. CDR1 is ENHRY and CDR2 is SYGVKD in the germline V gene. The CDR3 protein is CAISRDSIYGYTF. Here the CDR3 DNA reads TGTGCCATCAGTCGGGACAGCATCTATGGCTACACCTTC.

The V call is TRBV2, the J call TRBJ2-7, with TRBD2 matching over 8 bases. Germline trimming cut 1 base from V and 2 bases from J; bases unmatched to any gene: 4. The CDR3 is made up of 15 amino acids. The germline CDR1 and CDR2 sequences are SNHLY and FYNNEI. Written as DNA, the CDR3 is TGTGCCAGCAGTGAAGACGGGAGGGGGGCCTACGAGCAGTACGTC. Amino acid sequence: CASSEDGRGAYEQYV.

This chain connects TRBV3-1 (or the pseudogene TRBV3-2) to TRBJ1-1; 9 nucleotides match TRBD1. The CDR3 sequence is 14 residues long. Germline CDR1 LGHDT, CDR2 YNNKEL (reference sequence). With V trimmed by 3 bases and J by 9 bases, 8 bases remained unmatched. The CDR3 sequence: CASSHGTDRGKAFF. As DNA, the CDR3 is TGTGCCAGCAGCCATGGAACGGACAGGGGCAAAGCTTTCTTT.

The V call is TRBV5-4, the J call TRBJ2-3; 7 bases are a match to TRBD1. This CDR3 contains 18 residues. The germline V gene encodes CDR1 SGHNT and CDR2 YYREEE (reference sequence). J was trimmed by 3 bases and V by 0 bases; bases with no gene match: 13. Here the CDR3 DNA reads TGTGCCAGCAGCTTGGGCGGAACAGGGGTTCTTGTGACAGATACGCAGTATTTT. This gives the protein CASSLGGTGVLVTDTQYF.

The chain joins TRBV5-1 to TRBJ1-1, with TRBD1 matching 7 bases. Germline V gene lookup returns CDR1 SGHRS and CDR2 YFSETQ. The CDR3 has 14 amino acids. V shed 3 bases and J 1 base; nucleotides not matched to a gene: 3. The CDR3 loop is CASSSGQANTEAFF. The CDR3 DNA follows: TGCGCCAGCAGCTCCGGACAGGCGAACACTGAAGCTTTCTTT.

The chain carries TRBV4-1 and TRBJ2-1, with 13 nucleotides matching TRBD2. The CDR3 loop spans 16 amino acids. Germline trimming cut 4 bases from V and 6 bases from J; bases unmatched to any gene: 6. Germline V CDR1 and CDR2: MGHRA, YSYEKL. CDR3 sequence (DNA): TGCGCCAGCAGCCCGGCGGGGACTAGCGGGGTCAATGAGCAGTTCTTC. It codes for CASSPAGTSGVNEQFF.

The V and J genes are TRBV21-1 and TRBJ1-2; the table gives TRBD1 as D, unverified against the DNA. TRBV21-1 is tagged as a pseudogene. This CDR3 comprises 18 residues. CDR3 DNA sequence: TGTGCCAGCAGCAAAAGGGGGATTATCGGGACCGGAGTCTATGGCTACACCTTC. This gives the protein CASSKRGIIGTGVYGYTF.

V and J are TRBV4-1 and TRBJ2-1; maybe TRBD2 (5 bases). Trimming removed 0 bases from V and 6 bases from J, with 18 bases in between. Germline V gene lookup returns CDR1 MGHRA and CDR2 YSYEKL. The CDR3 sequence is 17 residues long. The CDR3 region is CASSQDRVRREGNEQFF. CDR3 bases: TGCGCCAGCAGCCAAGATCGGGTGAGGAGAGAGGGCAATGAGCAGTTCTTC.

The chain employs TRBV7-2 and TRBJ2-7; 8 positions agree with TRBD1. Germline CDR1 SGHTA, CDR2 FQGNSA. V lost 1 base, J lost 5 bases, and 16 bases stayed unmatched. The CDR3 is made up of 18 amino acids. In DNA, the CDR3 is TGTGCCAGCAGCTTAGATTTAGGGTGGACAGGGATAGGCAACGAGCAGTACGTC. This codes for CASSLDLGWTGIGNEQYV.

The CDR3 DNA follows: TGTGCCAGCAGCTTAGGAGGGACGAACACCGGGGAGCTGTTTTTT. This translates into CASSLGGTNTGELFF. This rearrangement joins TRBV7-9 to TRBJ2-2, with D possibly TRBD2 on 5 matching bases. Germline-derived CDR1 and CDR2 are SEHNR and FQNEAQ (reference sequence). The V end was cut by 1 base, the J end by 0 bases, with 6 bases between. The CDR3 extends over 15 amino acids.